The 18 T cell receptor beta chains presented below share a single source sample, sequenced in a study of T cells after yellow fever vaccination. TCRdb itself ran the 5' RACE reads through MiXCR, one entry per CDR3 protein. Altogether under 300,000 distinct CDR3 sequences are present, about 7% being singletons, with the ten largest covering about 0.85%. The sequencing here drew on CD4+ T cells sorted from PBMCs, taken 15 days after the yellow fever booster vaccination. The receptors stem from a man younger than 40 who received the YFV17D yellow fever vaccine.

This clonotype appeared a few times. The CDR3 sequence: CSARGGQGGSRYEQYF. CDR3 bases: TGCAGTGCTAGAGGGGGACAGGGGGGTTCAAGGTACGAGCAGTACTTC. The chain recombines TRBV20-1 with TRBJ2-7, with 11 positions matching TRBD1. From germline, CDR1 is DFQATT and CDR2 SNEGSKA (reference sequence). CDR3 size: 16 residues. V shed 1 base, J shed 4 bases, and the junction held 9 bases outside the gene matches.

This clonotype appeared many times. This rearrangement joins TRBV18 to TRBJ2-3, with unresolved D. V shed 6 bases and J shed 4 bases, with 8 bases lying between them. CDR1 is KGHSH and CDR2 is LQKENI in the germline V gene. This CDR3 contains 12 residues. CDR3 nucleotides: TGTGCCAGCTCCCAAGAGGCAGATACGCAGTATTTT. It specifies CASSQEADTQYF.

V usage is TRBV20-1 and J usage is TRBJ2-7, with 7 bases aligning to TRBD2. Germline values: CDR1 DFQATT, CDR2 SNEGSKA (reference sequence). This CDR3 is 15 amino acids long. V lost 5 bases to trimming and J lost 0 bases; unmatched junction nucleotides: 10. The CDR3 DNA reads TGCAGTGCTCAGAGGGGCGGGAGAAGCTCCTACGAGCAGTACTTC. Its translation: CSAQRGGRSSYEQYF.

The chain recombines TRBV29-1 with TRBJ2-7, with 7 positions matching TRBD2. The CDR3 has 14 residues. Trimming removed 4 bases from V and 5 bases from J; junction bases left unmatched: 11. In germline, CDR1 is SQVTM, CDR2 ANQGSEA. CDR3 sequence: CSVGGGRARNEQYF. The CDR3 DNA reads TGCAGCGTTGGAGGTGGGAGGGCTCGGAACGAGCAGTACTTC.

This clonotype came up a few times. The rearrangement joins TRBV6-2 or TRBV6-3 to TRBJ2-7, with TRBD2 identical over 7 bases. The CDR3 consists of 13 residues. V dropped 7 bases and J dropped 4; count of bases not matched to a gene: 7. CDR1 MNHEY and CDR2 SVGEGT come from the germline V gene. The CDR3, as DNA: TGTGCCAGCAACTGGTATAGCGGGTACGAGCAGTACTTC. It is translated as CASNWYSGYEQYF.

The chain recombines TRBV3-1 with TRBJ1-2, with TRBD1 as a possible D gene (6 bases). CDR3 size: 15 residues. V dropped 0 bases and J dropped 3 bases, with 11 bases sitting between them. The germline V gene encodes CDR1 LGHDT and CDR2 YNNKEL (reference sequence). The CDR3 loop is CASSQEGGRHYGYTF. CDR3 nucleotides: TGTGCCAGCAGCCAAGAAGGGGGAAGGCACTATGGCTACACCTTC.

This chain links TRBV5-1 with TRBJ2-3; 8 positions match TRBD2. There are 15 residues in the CDR3. With V trimmed by 0 bases and J by 6 bases, 6 bases remained unmatched. From germline, CDR1 is SGHRS and CDR2 YFSETQ. In DNA form, the CDR3 reads TGCGCCAGCAGCTTGGGGACTAGCAGTTTTGATACGCAGTATTTT. Its protein is CASSLGTSSFDTQYF.

This clonotype occurred many times. V gene TRBV7-8 combines with J gene TRBJ2-5, with D perhaps TRBD2 (5 bases). This CDR3 has 14 residues. Germline lookup yields CDR1 SGHVS and CDR2 FQNEAQ. V lost 6 bases, J lost 4 bases, and 15 bases lay in between. In DNA, the CDR3 is TGTGCCAGCAGTCGTACTAGAAGTGGAGAGACCCAGTACTTC. Its protein is CASSRTRSGETQYF.

This clonotype has only a few counts. V gene TRBV10-3 combines with J gene TRBJ2-7; 9 nucleotides line up with TRBD2. CDR1 is ENHRY and CDR2 is SYGVKD in the germline V gene. The ends lost 11 bases at V and 3 bases at J; junction bases unmatched: 11. The CDR3 has 14 residues. The chain's CDR3 is CASQLLAGDYEQYF. In nucleotides, the CDR3 is TGTGCCTCCCAACTACTAGCGGGTGACTACGAGCAGTACTTC.

A few counts support this clonotype. V is TRBV5-1 and J is TRBJ2-6; TRBD2 agrees at 9 bases. CDR3 length: 16 amino acids. The junction had 3 bases not matched to a gene; V was cut back by 3 bases and J by 2 bases. Looked up from germline, CDR1 is SGHRS and CDR2 is YFSETQ. The CDR3 nucleotides are TGCGCCAGCAGCTCCTTAGCGGGAGCTGGGGCCAACGTCCTGACTTTC. This gives the protein CASSSLAGAGANVLTF.

This clonotype has at least ten counts. V usage is TRBV5-1 and J usage is TRBJ1-4, with 8 bases matching TRBD1. CDR3 length: 15 amino acids. Per germline, CDR1 SGHRS and CDR2 YFSETQ. The V gene end was trimmed by 4 bases and the J gene end by 3 bases; junction bases not matched to a gene: 5. CDR3 loop: CASSPTGAANEKLFF. The CDR3 region has the DNA TGCGCCAGCAGCCCGACAGGGGCGGCTAATGAAAAACTGTTTTTT.

The chain joins TRBV20-1 to TRBJ1-1; D is unresolved. Germline V lookup: CDR1 DFQATT, CDR2 SNEGSKA (reference sequence). The V and J ends lost 3 bases and 6 bases respectively, with 11 bases between them. The CDR3 covers 12 residues. The CDR3 here is CSARRLDAEAFF. For the CDR3, the DNA is TGCAGTGCTAGGAGGCTGGACGCTGAAGCTTTCTTT.

This clonotype showed up many times. V is TRBV5-1 and J is TRBJ2-3; 8 nucleotides line up with TRBD1. The CDR3 sequence is 17 residues long. Germline V gene lookup returns CDR1 SGHRS and CDR2 YFSETQ. Trimming cost V 2 bases and J 3 bases; bases outside gene matches: 11. CDR3 region: CASSFPRQGFGTDTQYF. The CDR3 DNA follows: TGCGCCAGCAGCTTTCCGCGACAGGGGTTTGGGACAGATACGCAGTATTTT.

Details on this clonotype: A clone one base away is much larger, so this may be a read error. V usage is TRBV11-2 and J usage is TRBJ2-1, with 9 positions matching TRBD2. Germline V gene sequence: CDR1 SGHAT, CDR2 FQNNGV. The CDR3 loop spans 15 amino acids. CDR3 bases: TGTGCCAGCAGCGCAGGACTAGCGAAATACAAAGAGCAGTTCTTC. Protein sequence: CASSAGLAKYKEQFF.

V usage is TRBV30 and J usage is TRBJ2-5, with 8 bases fitting TRBD2. V gave up 1 base and J gave up 4 bases; unmatched junction bases: 8. CDR1 and CDR2 (germline): GTSNPN, SVGIG (reference sequence). This CDR3 has 15 amino acids. The CDR3 nucleotides read TGTGCCTGGAGTGCGAATAGCGGGAATGGAGAGACCCAGTACTTC. It encodes CAWSANSGNGETQYF.

This clonotype was seen many times. V usage is TRBV29-1 and J usage is TRBJ2-7, with D perhaps matching TRBD2 (5 bases). The germline CDR1 and CDR2 sequences are SQVTM and ANQGSEA. CDR3 length: 13 amino acids. Between the trimmed V and J ends, which lost 7 bases and 3 bases, there was a span of 16 bases. For the CDR3, the DNA is TGCAGCGGGTATAGCCTGGGGAGCTACGAGCAGTACTTC. This codes for CSGYSLGSYEQYF.

This clonotype has just a few counts. The rearrangement links TRBV27 to TRBJ2-1; a weak D match, TRBD1 (5 bases). The germline V gene encodes CDR1 MNHEY and CDR2 SMNVEV (reference sequence). CDR3 length: 15 residues. Trimming cost V 7 bases and J 3 bases, with 16 bases left between them. Here the CDR3 DNA reads TGTGCCAGCACCGAAAGGGGCACCGTCTACAATGAGCAGTTCTTC. It encodes CASTERGTVYNEQFF.

This clonotype was recorded at least ten times. J is TRBJ2-7 and V is TRBV7-6; the D is unclear. Per germline, CDR1 SGHVS and CDR2 FNYEAQ. Deletions cut 5 bases from V and 5 bases from J, with 16 bases between. CDR3 size: 14 residues. The CDR3 coding sequence is TGTGCCAGCAGCCCCAGAACAGACGGTCACGAGCAGTACTTC. This gives the protein CASSPRTDGHEQYF.